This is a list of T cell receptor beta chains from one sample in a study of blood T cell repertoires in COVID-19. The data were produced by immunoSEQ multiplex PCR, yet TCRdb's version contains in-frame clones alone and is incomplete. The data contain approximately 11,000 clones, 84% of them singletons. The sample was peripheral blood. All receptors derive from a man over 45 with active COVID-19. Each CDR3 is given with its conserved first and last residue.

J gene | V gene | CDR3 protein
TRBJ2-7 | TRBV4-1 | CASSQGRDSSYEQYF
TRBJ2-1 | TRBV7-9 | CASSLAVSSYNEQFF
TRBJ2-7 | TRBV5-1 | CASSLAFWGLNEQYF
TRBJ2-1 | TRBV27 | CASSNLGGDSYNEQFF
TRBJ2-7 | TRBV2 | CASSEAGLATTYSYEQYF
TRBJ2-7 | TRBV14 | CASSHQTSGIFYEQYF
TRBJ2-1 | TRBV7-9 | CASSRPGAAYNEQFF
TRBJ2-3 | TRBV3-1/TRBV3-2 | CASSKAVAGGTDTQYF
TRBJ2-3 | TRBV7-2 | CASSLVAAGTGTDTQYF
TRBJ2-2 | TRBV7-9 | CASSLVMTGNTGELFF
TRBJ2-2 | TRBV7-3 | CASSLKSGVPGELFF
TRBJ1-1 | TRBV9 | CASSRGGNTEAFF
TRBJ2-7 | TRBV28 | CASKPGGRYSYEQYF
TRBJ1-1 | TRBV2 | CASSFLPGQGMNTEAFF
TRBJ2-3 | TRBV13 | CASSLGQGVTDTQYF
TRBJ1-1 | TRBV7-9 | CASSTQGRAPEAFF
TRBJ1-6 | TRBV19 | CASSTHMPSPLHF
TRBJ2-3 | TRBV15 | CATSNAPGGADTQYF
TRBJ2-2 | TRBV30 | CAWSVIRTGGFLGAPGELFF
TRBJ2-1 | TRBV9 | CASSVGTRDNEQFF
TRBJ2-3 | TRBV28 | CASSSVRTPQADTQYF
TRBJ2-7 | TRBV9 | CASSVSGGPSYEQYF
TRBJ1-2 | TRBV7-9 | CASSQLWEGGGVYGYTF
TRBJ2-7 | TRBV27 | CASSWTGAGEQYF
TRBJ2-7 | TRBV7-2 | CASIVSRGDEQYF
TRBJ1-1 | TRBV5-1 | CASSLGRINTEAFF
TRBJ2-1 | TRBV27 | CASSPGTGLYNEQFF
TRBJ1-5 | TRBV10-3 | CAISEKGNQPQHF
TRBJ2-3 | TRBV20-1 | CSASFPLNPSGIRTDTQYF
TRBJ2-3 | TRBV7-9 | CASSTDLWAGGTDTQYF
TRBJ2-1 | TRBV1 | CTSSQAPQTTWNNEQFF
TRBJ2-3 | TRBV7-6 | CASSLSVGVAGHLTDTQYF
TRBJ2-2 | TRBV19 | CASSSREHTGELFF
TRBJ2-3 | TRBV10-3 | CAISESTVGTSGRDTQYF
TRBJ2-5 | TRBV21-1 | CASSKYGRLTGRETQYF
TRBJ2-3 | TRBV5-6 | CASSLRQGYTDTQYF
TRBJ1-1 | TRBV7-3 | CASSLQGAGTEAFF
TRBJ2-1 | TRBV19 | CASSAGAGYEQFF
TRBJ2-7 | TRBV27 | CASSAGTSGRYEQYF